The TCR beta chain described here comes from a study of CD8 T cells in ankylosing spondylitis. Study observations and caveats: A TCR beta motif of several highly homologous variants seemed to mark ankylosing spondylitis blood.

Concerning this clonotype: Its antigen is not identified.

Germline-derived CDR1 and CDR2 are SGHDN and FVKESK. This CDR3 has 18 amino acids. The junction had 16 bases not matched to a gene; V was cut back by 4 bases and J by 5 bases. TCRdb called the 5' RACE reads again in MiXCR, with one record for every CDR3 protein. This table has about 420,000 distinct CDR3 sequences, 20% to 25% appearing once. This rearrangement joins TRBV14 to TRBJ2-3, with 9 bases fitting TRBD2. Sequencing used blood, either unsorted or a sorted T cell fraction (not recorded which). The TCR sequence derives from a male donor with ankylosing spondylitis. The CDR3 DNA reads TGTGCCAGCAGCCTATTGTTAGCGGGAGTCTTGGTGGAAGATACGCAGTATTTT. Translated, it gives CASSLLLAGVLVEDTQYF.